This note documents a single T cell receptor (beta chain) sequence. In this sample, this clone turned up a few times. Its antigen is still unknown. It has no much larger one-base neighbor in the sample; base qualities were not kept. This specimen belongs to a study of OX40 agonist ivuxolimab in advanced cancers. Background on the whole study: Ivuxolimab was a fully human IgG2 agonistic monoclonal antibody targeting the costimulatory receptor OX40 (CD134). Intravenous ivuxolimab was administered to patients every 2 weeks at six dose levels: 0.01, 0.1, 0.3, 1.5, 3 and 10 mg/kg. Of the roughly 53 patients in dose escalation, about 20 had hepatocellular carcinoma, some 15 had melanoma, 9 had renal cell carcinoma and 9 had head and neck cancer. In the dose-escalation cohort, 70% to 90% of patients were male, and the mean age was approximately 60 years with a range of roughly 20 to 79. Patients were allowed to have had prior anti-PD-1, anti-PD-L1 or anti-CTLA-4 therapy, and approximately 40% of the dose-escalation patients had been treated with checkpoint inhibitors. Partial responses occurred in three dose-escalation patients: two with cutaneous melanoma and one with hepatocellular carcinoma. The point of sequencing TCRbeta in the periphery was to test whether ivuxolimab changed TCR sequence diversity and drove clonal T-cell expansion. The paper describes the monotherapy dose-escalation part (N of about 55 patients) of the phase I trial of ivuxolimab. What the study reported, not specific to this receptor: At doses from 0.1 to 3.0 mg/kg, clonal expansion was seen in both CD4+ and CD8+ blood T cells between baseline and week 6. Partial responders in the 0.1-3.0 mg/kg groups had among the lowest normalized peripheral clonal expansion, especially among CD8+ T cells. After ivuxolimab, expanded clones were on average more numerous among CD8+ T cells than among CD4+ T cells. Antigen specificity was not determined for the clonally expanded peripheral T cells. Low levels of normalized T-cell clonal expansion were also seen in some patients who did not respond.

Patients with a history of autoimmune disease or receiving systemic immunosuppression were excluded from the trial. In every dose cohort, peripheral blood was drawn for TCR sequencing at baseline, cycle 4 day 1, and cycle 7 day 1. Samples were obtained from an open-label, multicenter, first-in-human phase I dose-escalation trial of ivuxolimab. Adults with locally advanced or metastatic melanoma, renal cell carcinoma, hepatocellular carcinoma or head and neck squamous cell carcinoma were enrolled in the trial. CD4+ and CD8+ T cells were sorted separately from peripheral blood before TCR sequencing. For sequencing of the TCRbeta CDR3 region, genomic DNA was extracted from the sorted cells. TCRbeta CDR3 regions were sequenced using the immunoSEQ Assay. TCRdb re-hosts the immuneACCESS table, in-frame sequences only. Its copies lack some clones; in the studies checked, an unresolved V gene accounts for under half of them, and the cause for the rest is not known. The sample table records about 98,000 clones; around nine tenths of these occur just once. The ten biggest clones cover roughly 0.5% of the sample.

Via the germline V gene (reference sequence), CDR1 is LNHDA and CDR2 SQIVND. From the cysteine through the phenylalanine, the CDR3 covers 16 amino acids. Only the CDR3 DNA is retained, 48 bases long and in frame from the first base. A distance of 21 bases separates the germline ends of V and J, which lose 4 bases and 8 bases respectively. The sequencing here drew on CD4+ or CD8+ T cells sorted from blood, taken in a trial of the OX40 agonist ivuxolimab. The receptor comes from an adult with an advanced solid tumor such as melanoma, head and neck, liver or kidney cancer. Rearrangement joined TRBV19 to TRBJ2-1; the D gene is possibly TRBD1, with 6 bases matching. The DNA reads as follows: TGTGCCAGTAGTAGGCAACAGGGTAAAGGTGGCGATGAGCAGTTCTTC. It specifies CASSRQQGKGGDEQFF.